This T cell receptor beta chain was recovered during a study of cytomegalovirus exposure and HLA in healthy donors. About this clone itself: Its antigen is unknown.

Produced via immunoSEQ multiplex PCR; TCRdb's table is partial and in-frame only. The sample has about 300,000 clones, over 75% seen once. The CDR3 totals 16 residues. Looked up from germline, CDR1 is SGHAT and CDR2 is FQNNGV. The V segment lost 3 bases and the J segment 6 bases; nucleotides outside the gene matches: 7. Study conclusions and caveats: The TCR clusters that emerged in the first cohort tended, a later analysis found, to co-occur in the approximately 110 validation repertoires.

The study drew the donors from its approximately 110-subject validation cohort, separate from the approximately 670-subject first cohort. What was sequenced was PBMCs. The chain carries TRBV11-2 and TRBJ1-4, with 10 nucleotides matching TRBD1. The source is a woman younger than 30 in good health and CMV-seronegative. The CDR3 sequence: CASSFLTGTGDEKLFF. DNA for the CDR3: TGTGCCAGCAGCTTCCTCACCGGGACAGGGGATGAAAAACTGTTTTTT. Combining the CDR3 with reference TRBV11-2 and TRBJ1-4 gives the whole variable domain EAGVAQSPRYKIIEKRQSVAFWCNPISGHATLYWYQQILGQGPKLLIQFQNNGVVDDSQLPKDRFSAERLKGVDSTLKIQPAKLEDSAVYLCASSFLTGTGDEKLFFGSGTQLSVL.